This T cell receptor beta chain came from a study of T cell repertoires in cytomegalovirus infection. In the study overall: Well-studied HLA-B-restricted CMV epitopes were used in the study alongside recently identified HLA-C-restricted ones. Signatures in public TCR beta sequences pointed to both CMV infection and matching HLA type. Study-wide results and caveats: Carriers of CMV plus the relevant HLA were identified by cumulative public TCR beta family frequency.

The CDR3 totals 13 residues. Trimming took off 6 bases at V and 4 bases at J, with 7 bases between the two ends. In TCRdb, the reads were re-called with MiXCR into one record per CDR3 protein. Of hundreds of thousands of distinct CDR3 sequences listed, 30% to 35% are singletons. As regards this clonotype: Its antigen is unidentified.

The TCR sequence derives from a human donor in good health (CMV status not recorded). Some clones in this sample may be carry-over from other donors' samples. This chain links TRBV12-3 or TRBV12-4 with TRBJ2-6; D gene uncertain. Sequences were derived from cultured PBMCs, sampled from culture after CMV antigen stimulation. DNA for the CDR3: TGTGCCAGCAGCCGCGTAGGGGCCAACGTCCTGACTTTC. This encodes CASSRVGANVLTF.